This T cell receptor (beta chain) stems from a study of vaccination effects on CD4 cells after COVID-19. General study points: From healthy vaccinees, only 1 of 255 vaccine-induced clones also reacted to common cold coronaviruses. At late timepoints after vaccination, vaccine- and infection-induced clones shrank markedly.

Cells that had been cultured for less than 13 days were the source of isolated CD4+ T cells. BNT162b2 vaccine or mRNA-1273 vaccine was given to participants in two doses. Vaccine recipients had no previous SARS-CoV-2 infection; their nucleocapsid antibodies were negative. The method was immunoSEQ multiplex PCR; TCRdb's version includes in-frame clones alone and lacks a portion of them. The sample contains more than 60,000 clones, 70% to 75% of which appear only once. To note about this clone: Its target is unknown.

V dropped 0 bases and J dropped 4; count of bases not matched to a gene: 3. This CDR3 is built from 15 residues. From germline, CDR1 is SGHRS and CDR2 YFSETQ. This sample comprised CD4+ T cells from PBMCs cultured without peptide, obtained after COVID-19 vaccination. The chain carries TRBV5-1 and TRBJ2-4, with 8 bases fitting TRBD1. The receptor was isolated from a human donor who received a COVID-19 vaccine. The CDR3 nucleotides are TGCGCCAGCAGCTTGGGCCGACAGGGGAAAAACATTCAGTACTTC. Translation: CASSLGRQGKNIQYF.